The 4 T cell receptor beta chains below were found in one sample sequenced in a study of blood T cell repertoires in COVID-19. Clones were read by immunoSEQ multiplex PCR, and TCRdb kept only the in-frame ones, dropping some. The table records 250,000 to 300,000 clones, approximately 82% of them present only once. The sequenced material came from peripheral blood. The receptors here all came from a man in his 60s who had recovered from COVID-19.

A remark on this clone: This CDR3 is also generated by other DNA sequences in the sample. The chain is built from TRBV5-4 and TRBJ2-5; D may be TRBD1 (6 bases). The CDR3 spans 13 residues. V was cut by 7 bases and J by 0 bases, with 10 bases left in between. Germline-derived CDR1 and CDR2 are SGHNT and YYREEE (reference sequence). DNA for the CDR3: TGTGCCAGCCGCCGGGACAACCAAGAGACCCAGTACTTC. As protein: CASRRDNQETQYF.

V and J are TRBV28 and TRBJ1-4; D perhaps matches TRBD1 (5 bases). Germline CDR1 and CDR2: MDHEN and SYDVKM. This CDR3 region has 15 residues. V lost 7 bases to trimming and J lost 6 bases, with 18 bases between them. The CDR3 sequence is CASNRVGKGHEKLFF. The CDR3 DNA reads TGTGCCAGCAACCGAGTAGGGAAGGGGCATGAAAAACTGTTTTTT.

The rearrangement uses TRBV28 and TRBJ1-5; D remains ambiguous. The CDR3 length is 13 residues. In germline, CDR1 is MDHEN, CDR2 SYDVKM. V gave up 8 bases and J gave up 1 base, with 9 bases separating them. This CDR3 is CASDTGSNQPQHF. Here the CDR3 DNA reads TGTGCCAGCGATACGGGGAGCAATCAGCCCCAGCATTTT.

The chain uses TRBV2 and TRBJ1-1; D uncertain. Trimming pared 3 bases from V and 11 bases from J, leaving 16 bases between. Germline V gene sequence: CDR1 SNHLY, CDR2 FYNNEI. The CDR3 totals 13 residues. Here the CDR3 DNA reads TGTGCCAGCAGTGACCGAGAGGGCGCAGAGGCTTTCTTT. Translation gives CASSDREGAEAFF.